The entry below gives a single T cell receptor (beta chain) sequence along with its context. Its target is unknown. These data are taken from a study of T cells after posttransplantation cyclophosphamide. General study findings and limits: After PTCy, TRB diversity resembled that of CNI/methotrexate controls. Tissue-infiltrating T cells from skin or gut overlapped little with blood T cells. Later blood repertoires were often dominated by clones from the donor CD8+ memory compartment.

Profiling relied on immunoSEQ multiplex PCR, and the TCRdb table lists in-frame clones only, not all of them. The sample holds around 20,000 clones; over 95% are singletons and the top ten take around 0.14%. Cells defined as naive were viable CD3+CD4+ or CD3+CD8+ and CCR7+CD45RA+CD45RO-CD95-CD27+CD28+. On the day of bone marrow donation, the related graft donor provided peripheral blood. In germline, CDR1 is MGHDK, CDR2 SYGVNS. Trimming stripped 5 bases from V and 0 bases from J, with 8 bases between. The CDR3 extends over 13 amino acids. The chain uses TRBV25-1 and TRBJ2-7, with D perhaps TRBD2 (5 bases). The sample consisted of naive CD4+ T cells sorted from PBMCs. This TCR was recovered from a man in his forties or fifties in good health, CMV-negative, and a related stem cell transplant donor. CDR3 DNA sequence: TGTGCCAGCAGTCCGGGGAGCTCCTACGAGCAGTACTTC. As protein: CASSPGSSYEQYF.